This T cell receptor beta chain was obtained from a study of CD8 T cells in Susac syndrome (dated by TCRdb to about 2019). Turning to the overall study: Whether CD8+ T cell activation and differentiation in Susac syndrome was antigen driven was tested using repertoire sequencing. Findings and caveats that apply to the study as a whole: The number of individuals in the TCR sequencing and HLA analysis was recognized as being relatively small.

High-throughput TCR beta sequencing profiled peripheral blood CD8+ and CD4+ T cells from healthy donors, Susac syndrome patients and multiple sclerosis patients. The healthy donors served as controls matched for age and sex. Bulk CD8+ and CD4+ T cells were purified magnetically by negative isolation, whereas CD8+ TEMRA cells were enriched by FACS. Blood was drawn into EDTA tubes, processed within 24 hours, and PBMCs were isolated by density gradient centrifugation. PBMCs intended for TCR sequencing were cryopreserved in liquid nitrogen and thawed later in a water bath at 37 degrees C. A purity of at least 90% was achieved for sorted or isolated CD4+, CD8+ and CD8+ TEMRA cells. Note on this clonotype: The antigen this receptor binds is unknown. Base qualities are not recorded, but no much larger clone differs from it by a single base.

RNA was extracted with the RNeasy kit and 0.5 to 1 ug was reverse transcribed using random hexamers. The immunoSEQ multiplex PCR assay, covering 54 Vbeta and 13 Jbeta segments, was used to amplify TCR beta CDR3 regions. Bias from PCR amplification was corrected by using a synthetic template baseline for primer optimization and for computational correction. From the authors' description of their analysis: Only productive sequences were kept, with reads annotated to V, D and J genes according to IMGT and analyzed in immunoSEQ Analyzer. Clonality was computed as one minus Shannon entropy normalized by log2 of the number of productive unique sequences. Public and private clones were assessed among the 100 most prevalent clones of each patient and control. Susac-specific clones were defined as absent from healthy and MS cohorts, 1052 published viral clones and other ImmuneACCESS disease sequences. TCRdb trimmed the raw reads at Q25, called clones with MiXCR and kept productive beta chains. Identical CDR3 protein sequences are pooled into one entry, listed with their most common genes and DNA. The V and J calls and clone size are TCRdb's, not the authors'. The sample includes roughly 190,000 distinct CDR3 sequences, with approximately 94% observed a single time. The ten largest clones capture 0.08% to 0.11% of the sample.

V loses 4 bases of germline sequence and J loses 4 bases, and the interval between the two ends is 14 bases. The CDR3 holds 13 amino acids from the cysteine to the phenylalanine. The entry retains the CDR3 DNA only, 39 bases that are in frame from base 1. The germline V gene specifies SQVTM as CDR1 and ANQGSEA as CDR2. The origin of this receptor is a human donor in good health. This chain is built from TRBV29-1 and TRBJ2-7, with the D call perhaps TRBD1 or TRBD2, as 6 bases match in each case. The specimen was CD4+ T cells from PBMCs. The nucleotides are TGCAGCGTTGGGGGGGCAGCGGAATACGAGCAGTACTTC. It is translated as CSVGGAAEYEQYF.